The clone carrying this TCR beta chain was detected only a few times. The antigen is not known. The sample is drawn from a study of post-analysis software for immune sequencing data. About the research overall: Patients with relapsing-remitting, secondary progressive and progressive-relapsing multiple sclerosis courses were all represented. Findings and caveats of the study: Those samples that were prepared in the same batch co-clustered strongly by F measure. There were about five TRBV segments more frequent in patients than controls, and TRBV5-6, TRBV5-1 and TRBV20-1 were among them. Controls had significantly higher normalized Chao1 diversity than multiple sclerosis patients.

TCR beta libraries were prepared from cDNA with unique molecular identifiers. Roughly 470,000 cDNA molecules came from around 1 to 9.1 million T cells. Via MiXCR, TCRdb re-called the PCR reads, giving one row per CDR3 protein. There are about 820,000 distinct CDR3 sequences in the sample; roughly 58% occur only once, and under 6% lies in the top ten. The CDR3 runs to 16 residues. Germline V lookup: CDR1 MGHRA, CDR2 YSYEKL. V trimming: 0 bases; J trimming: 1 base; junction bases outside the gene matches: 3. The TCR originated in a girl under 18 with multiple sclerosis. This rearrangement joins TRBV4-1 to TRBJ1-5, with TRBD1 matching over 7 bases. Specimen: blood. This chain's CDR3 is CASSQDKDRSNQPQHF. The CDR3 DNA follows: TGCGCCAGCAGCCAAGATAAGGACAGGAGCAATCAGCCCCAGCATTTT.